Below are 30 T cell receptor beta chains sequenced from a single sample in a study of CD8 T cells in ankylosing spondylitis. TCRdb redid the calling of the 5' RACE reads with MiXCR, one entry per CDR3 protein. Of about 310,000 distinct CDR3 sequences listed, under 25% are singletons. The source material was blood, either unsorted or a sorted T cell fraction (not recorded which). Source of these receptors: a female donor with ankylosing spondylitis or in good health (not recorded which).

This sequence joins TRBV20-1 and TRBJ2-3, with D possibly matching TRBD1 (5 bases). CDR3 length: 14 residues. In germline, CDR1 is DFQATT, CDR2 SNEGSKA (reference sequence). Trimming removed 6 bases at V and 0 bases at J, with 13 bases between. CDR3 bases: TGCAGTGCCCCTAGGGGCGGTAGCACAGATACGCAGTATTTT. The encoded protein is CSAPRGGSTDTQYF.

J is TRBJ2-3 and V is TRBV12-3 or TRBV12-4, with D tentatively TRBD2 (6 bases). This CDR3 spans 15 amino acids. V was cut by 2 bases and J by 3 bases, with 12 bases left in between. DNA for the CDR3: TGTGCCAGCAGTTTACACGGGGGTGGTACAGATACGCAGTATTTT. As protein: CASSLHGGGTDTQYF.

The chain couples TRBV7-9 to TRBJ1-1, with D possibly matching TRBD1 (5 bases). Trimming shortened V by 1 base and J by 11 bases, and 11 bases separated the two germline ends. The CDR3 runs 12 residues. CDR1 is SEHNR, CDR2 FQNEAQ, per germline (reference sequence). The CDR3 spells CASSLEGVPAFF. Here the CDR3 DNA reads TGTGCCAGCAGCTTAGAAGGGGTACCGGCTTTCTTT.

This clonotype was seen a handful of times. The chain uses TRBV9 and TRBJ2-3, with D possibly being TRBD2 (6 bases). CDR3 size: 16 residues. Germline V lookup: CDR1 SGDLS, CDR2 YYNGEE. V lost 6 bases to trimming and J lost 0 bases, with 17 bases between them. The CDR3 spells CASTISRDLSTDTQYF. CDR3 coding DNA: TGTGCCAGCACCATCTCGCGGGACCTAAGCACAGATACGCAGTATTTT.

The J gene is TRBJ2-1, the V gene TRBV25-1, with 14 bases lining up with TRBD2. There are 17 residues in the CDR3. CDR1 MGHDK and CDR2 SYGVNS come from the germline V gene. The V and J ends lost 4 bases and 5 bases, in that order; junction bases with no gene match: 7. In DNA form, the CDR3 reads TGTGCCAGCAGTGGACTAGCGGGAGGGCCTGGTAACAATGAGCAGTTCTTC. As protein: CASSGLAGGPGNNEQFF. The variable domain in full, with the rest retrieved from reference TRBV25-1 and TRBJ2-1, is EADIYQTPRYLVIGTGKKITLECSQTMGHDKMYWYQQDPGMELHLIHYSYGVNSTEKGDLSSESTVSRIRTEHFPLTLESARPSHTSQYLCASSGLAGGPGNNEQFFGPGTRLTVL.

The J gene is TRBJ2-5, the V gene TRBV11-2; D perhaps matches TRBD2 (6 bases). V dropped 1 base and J dropped 2 bases, with 14 bases sitting between them. The CDR3 runs to 16 residues. Germline assignment: CDR1 SGHAT and CDR2 FQNNGV. CDR3 sequence: CASSLVGTGSQETQYF. CDR3 coding DNA: TGTGCCAGCAGCTTAGTGGGGACCGGGAGTCAAGAGACCCAGTACTTC. The complete variable domain, with remaining parts taken from reference TRBV11-2 and TRBJ2-5, reads EAGVAQSPRYKIIEKRQSVAFWCNPISGHATLYWYQQILGQGPKLLIQFQNNGVVDDSQLPKDRFSAERLKGVDSTLKIQPAKLEDSAVYLCASSLVGTGSQETQYFGPGTRLLVL.

The rearrangement links TRBV24-1 to TRBJ2-1; D is possibly TRBD2 (5 bases). Trimming stripped 2 bases from V and 9 bases from J, with 16 bases between. The germline gives CDR1 KGHDR, CDR2 SFDVKD. The CDR3 runs to 15 residues. DNA for the CDR3: TGTGCCACCAGTGATTCAAGGACTGCAAGGGCTGAGCAGTTCTTC. This codes for CATSDSRTARAEQFF.

The sample holds a few counts of this clonotype. The rearrangement links TRBV7-2 to TRBJ2-1, with TRBD2 identical over 13 bases. The CDR3 extends over 17 amino acids. Trimming took 3 bases from V and 9 from J; bases not matched to a gene: 11. Germline loops: CDR1 SGHTA, CDR2 FQGNSA. CDR3 sequence reads: CASSFTGTSGISSEQFF. DNA of the CDR3: TGTGCCAGCAGCTTTACCGGGACTAGCGGGATAAGCAGTGAGCAGTTCTTC.

The chain links TRBV7-2 to TRBJ2-3; TRBD2 aligns across 7 bases. From germline, CDR1 is SGHTA and CDR2 FQGNSA. The CDR3 runs 14 residues. The junction had 2 bases not matched to a gene; V was cut back by 3 bases and J by 2 bases. CDR3 sequence: CASSFSGPTDTQYF. The CDR3 bases are TGTGCCAGCAGCTTTAGCGGGCCCACAGATACGCAGTATTTT.

J is TRBJ2-1 and V is TRBV7-6, with no clear D. This CDR3 has 14 residues. The V and J ends lost 3 bases and 5 bases respectively, with 11 bases between them. Germline loops: CDR1 SGHVS, CDR2 FNYEAQ. The chain's CDR3 is CASSFGMANNEQFF. The CDR3 coding sequence is TGTGCCAGCAGCTTCGGTATGGCAAACAATGAGCAGTTCTTC.

This clonotype was seen a handful of times. This chain joins TRBV19 and TRBJ2-1; a possible D gene is TRBD1 (5 bases). Germline V lookup: CDR1 LNHDA, CDR2 SQIVND (reference sequence). With 4 bases removed from V and 5 bases from J, the gap between germline ends came to 18 bases. CDR3 length: 16 amino acids. CDR3 region: CASSNLGRAVNNEQFF. The DNA of the CDR3 is TGTGCCAGTAGTAACCTCGGCAGGGCGGTGAACAATGAGCAGTTCTTC.

This clonotype has just a few counts. This sequence joins TRBV4-2 and TRBJ2-3; D perhaps matches TRBD2 (6 bases). Germline CDR1 reads LGHNA; CDR2 reads YNFKEQ. Trimming removed 2 bases from V and 1 base from J, with 10 bases in between. The CDR3 extends over 15 amino acids. CDR3 amino acids: CASSQLEGRTDTQYF. Written as DNA, the CDR3 is TGTGCCAGCAGCCAATTGGAGGGGCGCACAGATACGCAGTATTTT.

This clonotype appeared a few times. The chain links TRBV5-1 to TRBJ2-7; TRBD1 matches 8 bases. Germline V gives CDR1 SGHRS, CDR2 YFSETQ. This CDR3 contains 17 residues. The trim removed 3 bases at V and 6 bases at J, leaving 17 bases unmatched. The CDR3 spells CASSSEGGTGVMGEQYF. The CDR3 DNA reads as TGCGCCAGCAGCTCGGAAGGAGGGACAGGCGTCATGGGCGAGCAGTACTTC. The full variable domain, its missing parts supplied by reference TRBV5-1 and TRBJ2-7, is KAGVTQTPRYLIKTRGQQVTLSCSPISGHRSVSWYQQTPGQGLQFLFEYFSETQRNKGNFPGRFSGRQFSNSRSEMNVSTLELGDSALYLCASSSEGGTGVMGEQYFGPGTRLTVT.

This clonotype was seen ten or more times. A read error is likely, as this CDR3 ends without the conserved phenylalanine or tryptophan. The DNA is omitted, as the CDR3 cannot be located on it reliably, and the CDR3 follows TCRdb's listing. The chain has TRBV20-1 and TRBJ2-1; TRBD2, the table's D call, was not compared with the DNA. The V gene's germline CDR1 is DFQATT and CDR2 SNEGSKA (reference sequence). Termini included, the CDR3 measures 13 amino acids. The CDR3 sequence is CSASRGTSGGPVL.

V is TRBV20-1 and J is TRBJ2-4; the match to TRBD2 covers 12 bases. The CDR3 extends over 20 amino acids. The trim removed 3 bases at V and 2 bases at J, leaving 17 bases unmatched. Looked up from germline, CDR1 is DFQATT and CDR2 is SNEGSKA (reference sequence). CDR3 protein: CSARAQGASGRAGPKNIQYF. Written as DNA, the CDR3 is TGCAGTGCTAGGGCCCAGGGCGCTAGCGGGAGGGCCGGTCCCAAAAACATTCAGTACTTC.

There are a few counts of this clonotype. The chain is built from TRBV7-9 and TRBJ2-5; D may be TRBD2 (5 bases). Per the germline V gene, CDR1 is SEHNR and CDR2 is FQNEAQ (reference sequence). Between the trimmed V and J ends, which lost 3 bases and 0 bases, there was a span of 8 bases. The CDR3 is 14 amino acids. The CDR3 spells CASSFRGYQETQYF. DNA for the CDR3: TGTGCCAGCAGCTTTCGAGGGTACCAAGAGACCCAGTACTTC.

This clonotype was seen more than once but under ten times. The rearrangement joins TRBV20-1 to TRBJ2-7; D might be TRBD1 (6 bases). Deletions cut 7 bases from V and 2 bases from J, with 15 bases between. CDR1 is DFQATT, CDR2 SNEGSKA, per germline (reference sequence). This CDR3 contains 13 residues. CDR3: CSVRSQGTYEQYF. In DNA form, the CDR3 reads TGCAGTGTACGATCACAGGGTACCTACGAGCAGTACTTC.

The table lists this clonotype with a few counts. The rearrangement uses TRBV20-1 and TRBJ2-3; 10 bases agree with TRBD2. The germline gives CDR1 DFQATT, CDR2 SNEGSKA (reference sequence). V shed 5 bases and J 6 bases; nucleotides not matched to a gene: 8. The CDR3 covers 14 residues. The CDR3 nucleotides read TGCAGTGCTGCGAGCGGGAGGGCCGGGGATACGCAGTATTTT. The encoded protein is CSAASGRAGDTQYF.

This clonotype has a handful of counts. This chain connects TRBV5-1 to TRBJ2-7, with TRBD2 matching 10 bases. The germline gives CDR1 SGHRS, CDR2 YFSETQ. Trimming cost V 0 bases and J 3 bases; bases outside gene matches: 12. This CDR3 has 18 residues. CDR3 DNA: TGCGCCAGCAGCTTGGGACTAGCGGGTTGGGGAGGTCTCTACGAGCAGTACTTC. Encoded protein: CASSLGLAGWGGLYEQYF.

The chain is built from TRBV12-3 or TRBV12-4 and TRBJ2-7; 7 nucleotides agree with TRBD1. The CDR3 spans 14 residues. Trimming took 6 bases from V and 6 from J; bases not matched to a gene: 11. CDR3 region: CASRMTGSTGEQYF. As DNA, the CDR3 is TGTGCCAGCAGGATGACAGGGAGTACAGGCGAGCAGTACTTC.

This clonotype was observed many times. The rearrangement links TRBV20-1 to TRBJ1-5; 8 bases are a match to TRBD1. CDR3 length: 15 amino acids. V was clipped by 3 bases and J by 6 bases; unmatched bases: 10. Germline-derived CDR1 and CDR2 are DFQATT and SNEGSKA (reference sequence). The CDR3 DNA reads TGCAGTGCTAGTTTATCCGGACAGGGAAGTCAGCCCCAGCATTTT. Its translation is CSASLSGQGSQPQHF.

This clonotype was counted many times. The chain combines TRBV28 with TRBJ1-5; possibly TRBD1 for D (5 bases). This CDR3 has 15 amino acids. Germline V gene data show CDR1 as MDHEN and CDR2 as SYDVKM. The V gene lost 2 bases and the J gene lost 2 bases, with 10 bases spanning the gap. For the CDR3, the DNA is TGTGCCAGCAGTTTAGGGGGTATTGGCAATCAGCCCCAGCATTTT. It is translated as CASSLGGIGNQPQHF.

This clonotype showed up many times. The rearrangement joins TRBV5-1 to TRBJ2-5; TRBD2 matches 8 bases. The CDR3 runs to 14 residues. Germline lookup yields CDR1 SGHRS and CDR2 YFSETQ. V was pared by 0 bases and J by 5 bases, with 3 bases of the junction left unmatched. Written as DNA, the CDR3 is TGCGCCAGCAGCTTGGAGGGACTAGGCGAGACCCAGTACTTC. Its protein product is CASSLEGLGETQYF.

The chain recombines TRBV4-3 with TRBJ2-3, with TRBD2 matching over 7 bases. Germline assignment: CDR1 LGHNA and CDR2 YSLEER. Trimming removed 0 bases from V and 10 bases from J; junction bases left unmatched: 13. The CDR3 runs to 16 residues. As DNA, the CDR3 is TGCGCCAGCAGCCAAGACTCCCAACTCTTGGGGGGGGCGCAGTATTTT. It yields the protein CASSQDSQLLGGAQYF.

The chain employs TRBV20-1 and TRBJ2-3, with TRBD2 matching 9 bases. Per germline, CDR1 DFQATT and CDR2 SNEGSKA (reference sequence). V lost 7 bases, J lost 8 bases, and 16 bases stayed unmatched. The CDR3 extends over 15 amino acids. The CDR3 here is CSVPAGGSGSGTQYF. As DNA, the CDR3 is TGCAGTGTGCCAGCGGGAGGCTCGGGATCGGGTACGCAGTATTTT.

This clonotype was counted between two and nine times. This rearrangement joins TRBV6-1 to TRBJ1-2; no clear D gene. The germline gives CDR1 MNHNS, CDR2 SASEGT. CDR3 length equals 14 residues. The V end was cut by 6 bases, the J end by 6 bases, with 17 bases between. CDR3 protein: CASSREGFLDGYTF. Here the CDR3 DNA reads TGTGCCAGCAGCCGGGAGGGCTTTTTGGATGGCTACACCTTC.

This clonotype was counted between two and nine times. The chain combines TRBV6-5 with TRBJ2-7; D is undetermined. In germline, CDR1 is MNHEY, CDR2 SVGAGI. V dropped 2 bases and J dropped 2 bases, with 10 bases sitting between them. The CDR3 runs 14 residues. The CDR3 spells CASSYPQNPYEQYF. The CDR3 bases are TGTGCCAGCAGTTACCCACAGAATCCCTACGAGCAGTACTTC.

This clonotype came up a few times. The V and J genes are TRBV12-3 or TRBV12-4 and TRBJ2-4; 10 bases agree with TRBD2. The CDR3 runs to 17 residues. V gave up 6 bases and J gave up 0 bases; unmatched junction bases: 8. CDR3: CASSYVAGGVAKNIQYF. DNA for the CDR3: TGTGCCAGCAGCTACGTAGCGGGAGGAGTAGCCAAAAACATTCAGTACTTC.

The chain joins TRBV20-1 to TRBJ2-5; D uncertain. Germline loops: CDR1 DFQATT, CDR2 SNEGSKA (reference sequence). V was cut by 1 base and J by 14 bases, with 17 bases left in between. The CDR3 has 12 residues. CDR3 region: CSARVDPSNHYF. DNA of the CDR3: TGCAGTGCTAGAGTTGACCCGTCGAACCACTACTTC.

This clonotype has more than one count but fewer than ten. The V call is TRBV5-1, the J call TRBJ1-2; no definite D call. The CDR3 length is 15 residues. V was trimmed by 0 bases and J by 0 bases, leaving 9 bases between them. CDR1 SGHRS and CDR2 YFSETQ come from the germline V gene. In DNA form, the CDR3 reads TGCGCCAGCAGCTTGGGGAGATTAGCTAACTATGGCTACACCTTC. Translating it yields CASSLGRLANYGYTF.